This entry lists 10 T cell receptor beta chains sequenced from one sample in a study of shared clonotypes between healthy human individuals. The method was immunoSEQ multiplex PCR; TCRdb's version includes in-frame clones alone and lacks a portion of them. The sample includes a few hundred thousand clones, over 60% of them seen just once. Sequenced: memory CD4+ T cells sorted from blood. Subset defined: CD45RA-negative fraction. The receptors here all came from a man aged 25 to 45 in good health.

CDR3 sequence reads: CASAVDPGLETQYF. CDR3 nucleotides: TGCGCCAGCGCGGTCGACCCGGGGTTAGAGACCCAGTACTTC. The V and J genes are TRBV5-1 and TRBJ2-5; tentatively, D is TRBD2 (5 bases). Looked up from germline, CDR1 is SGHRS and CDR2 is YFSETQ. V was trimmed by 7 bases and J by 4 bases, leaving 17 bases between them. This CDR3 contains 14 residues.

The chain couples TRBV6-1 to TRBJ1-1; tentative D call: TRBD1 (5 bases). CDR3 length: 15 residues. Germline lookup yields CDR1 MNHNS and CDR2 SASEGT. V dropped 5 bases and J dropped 4 bases, with 17 bases sitting between them. The CDR3 DNA sequence: TGTGCCAGCAGTCGGACCTGGGACTCGACCACTGAAGCTTTCTTT. It is translated as CASSRTWDSTTEAFF.

The chain couples TRBV9 to TRBJ2-2; possible D gene TRBD1, 5 bases. CDR1 and CDR2 from the germline V gene are SGDLS and YYNGEE. The V end was cut by 4 bases, the J end by 5 bases, with 15 bases between. The CDR3 runs to 15 residues. The CDR3 protein is CASSPRAQITGELFF. The CDR3 region has the DNA TGTGCCAGCAGCCCCAGGGCCCAGATAACCGGGGAGCTGTTTTTT.

The chain has TRBV27 and TRBJ2-7; no clear D. V lost 8 bases and J 4 bases, leaving 9 bases between the germline ends. Germline loops: CDR1 MNHEY, CDR2 SMNVEV (reference sequence). This CDR3 spans 11 amino acids. CDR3: CASGVLYEQYF. CDR3 in DNA: TGTGCCAGCGGGGTTTTATACGAGCAGTACTTC.

The chain recombines TRBV9 with TRBJ2-7, with 8 nucleotides matching TRBD1. Germline V gene data show CDR1 as SGDLS and CDR2 as YYNGEE. The junction had 14 bases not matched to a gene; V was cut back by 0 bases and J by 9 bases. The CDR3 runs to 16 residues. This chain's CDR3 is CASSVGWDRTYGGQYF. The CDR3 DNA is TGTGCCAGCAGCGTAGGGTGGGACAGGACATACGGTGGGCAGTACTTC.

CDR3 sequence reads: CASSWDAGLGGELFF. CDR3 sequence (DNA): TGTGCCAGCAGTTGGGATGCGGGACTTGGCGGGGAGCTGTTTTTT. The gene calls are TRBV27 and TRBJ2-2; D may be TRBD2 (6 bases). The CDR3 is made up of 15 amino acids. Germline CDR1 MNHEY, CDR2 SMNVEV (reference sequence). Trimming shortened V by 4 bases and J by 7 bases, and 16 bases separated the two germline ends.

V gene TRBV6-4 combines with J gene TRBJ1-4, with D perhaps TRBD1 (6 bases). Germline V gene lookup returns CDR1 MRHNA and CDR2 SNTAGT. V was clipped by 6 bases and J by 8 bases, with 19 bases between them. This CDR3 has 15 amino acids. The CDR3 loop is CASRQTGATGEKLFF. The CDR3 region has the DNA TGTGCCAGCAGGCAGACAGGAGCAACGGGGGAAAAACTGTTTTTT.

This clone has more than one count but fewer than ten. The chain has TRBV11-2 and TRBJ2-6; tentatively, D is TRBD1 (6 bases). This CDR3 contains 17 residues. Trimming cost V 2 bases and J 4 bases, with 15 bases left between them. Germline V gene data show CDR1 as SGHAT and CDR2 as FQNNGV. CDR3 amino acids: CASSLNPTGWGANVLTF. For the CDR3, the DNA is TGTGCCAGCAGCTTAAACCCAACAGGGTGGGGGGCCAACGTCCTGACTTTC.

V is TRBV19 and J is TRBJ1-1; possible D gene TRBD1, 6 bases. CDR1 is LNHDA, CDR2 SQIVND, per germline (reference sequence). Trimming took off 5 bases at V and 1 base at J, with 14 bases between the two ends. This CDR3 has 15 residues. DNA of the CDR3: TGTGCCAGTAGTCGGATAGCAGGGGCGAACACTGAAGCTTTCTTT. Protein: CASSRIAGANTEAFF.

The genes are TRBV29-1 and TRBJ2-1, with 8 bases fitting TRBD2. The CDR3 is made up of 16 amino acids. CDR1 is SQVTM, CDR2 ANQGSEA, per germline. The junction had 21 bases not matched to a gene; V was cut back by 8 bases and J by 9 bases. The CDR3 reads CSLPAGAGGREIEQFF. For the CDR3, the DNA is TGCAGCCTCCCGGCCGGGGCGGGAGGACGCGAAATTGAGCAGTTCTTC.